One sample yielded the 32 T cell receptor beta chains listed below, sequenced in a study of cytomegalovirus exposure and HLA in healthy donors. Only in-frame clones appear in the TCRdb table, and some are missing; sequencing was by immunoSEQ multiplex PCR. There are 150,000 to 200,000 clones in the sample; about 81% occur only once, and over 0.95% lies in the top ten. Specimen: PBMCs. These receptors came from a woman between 25 and 40 years old in good health and CMV-seronegative.

Regarding this clone: A junction boundary mismatches the germline segment, possibly from a read error. The J gene is TRBJ2-1, the V gene TRBV6-1, with 14 positions matching TRBD2. The CDR3 has 15 residues. The germline CDR1 and CDR2 sequences are MNHNS and SASEGT. DNA of the CDR3: TGTGCCAGCAGTGAGACTAGCGGGGGGGCCAATAAGCAGTTCTTC. This sequence encodes CASSETSGGANKQFF.

V and J are TRBV18 and TRBJ1-1; D remains unclear. CDR3 length equals 16 residues. Germline-derived CDR1 and CDR2 are KGHSH and LQKENI. Trimming pared 3 bases from V and 4 bases from J, leaving 18 bases between. This CDR3 is CASSPDHSGVGTEAFF. CDR3 bases: TGTGCCAGCTCACCCGACCACTCGGGAGTGGGCACTGAAGCTTTCTTT.

The genes are TRBV11-2 and TRBJ1-2; a possible D gene is TRBD1 (6 bases). The V gene lost 6 bases and the J gene lost 0 bases, with 14 bases spanning the gap. The CDR3 totals 15 residues. Germline lookup yields CDR1 SGHAT and CDR2 FQNNGV. The CDR3 protein is CASRVGTTTNYGYTF. The CDR3 nucleotides read TGTGCCAGCAGGGTAGGGACAACAACTAACTATGGCTACACCTTC.

Concerning this clone: Other DNA sequences in this sample translate to the same CDR3. The DNA of the CDR3 is TGCGCCAGCAGTCCGGGACTAGCGGGCGTGGATACGCAGTATTTT. It yields the protein CASSPGLAGVDTQYF. The chain employs TRBV10-2 and TRBJ2-3; 12 bases are a match to TRBD2. This CDR3 is 15 amino acids long. CDR1 and CDR2 from the germline V gene are WSHSY and SAAADI. J lost 6 bases, V lost 5 bases, and 6 bases had no gene match.

V is TRBV6-4 and J is TRBJ1-4, with a possible D match to TRBD1 (5 bases). Germline CDR1 reads MRHNA; CDR2 reads SNTAGT. Trimming pared 3 bases from V and 10 bases from J, leaving 12 bases between. There are 13 residues in the CDR3. Here the CDR3 DNA reads TGTGCCAGCAGTGAAGGGTCGGGGGGAAAACTGTTTTTT. Translated, it gives CASSEGSGGKLFF.

This sequence joins TRBV19 and TRBJ2-1, with 11 positions matching TRBD1. Germline CDR1 is LNHDA and CDR2 is SQIVND (reference sequence). Unmatched junction bases numbered 5, after V lost 1 base and J lost 6 bases. The CDR3 length is 16 residues. The CDR3 nucleotides are TGTGCCAGTAGTATAGTGGACAGGGGGCGCGTCAATGAGCAGTTCTTC. Translated: CASSIVDRGRVNEQFF.

The chain carries TRBV29-1 and TRBJ2-3; maybe TRBD2 (6 bases). Germline CDR1 is SQVTM and CDR2 is ANQGSEA. This CDR3 is 14 amino acids long. Trimming took 4 bases from V and 0 from J, leaving 11 bases between them. The CDR3 DNA sequence: TGCAGCGTTGCGAGCGGGCTTAGCACAGATACGCAGTATTTT. It is translated as CSVASGLSTDTQYF.

This chain connects TRBV9 to TRBJ2-5; D remains unclear. The germline gives CDR1 SGDLS, CDR2 YYNGEE. This CDR3 is built from 14 residues. Trimming pared 4 bases from V and 1 base from J, leaving 11 bases between. CDR3 sequence: CASSPKPSQETQYF. The CDR3 DNA sequence: TGTGCCAGCAGCCCGAAGCCCTCCCAAGAGACCCAGTACTTC.

The chain recombines TRBV5-1 with TRBJ1-1, with D unresolved. The CDR3 sequence is 16 residues long. The germline CDR1 and CDR2 sequences are SGHRS and YFSETQ. Trimming pared 4 bases from V and 1 base from J, leaving 17 bases between. The CDR3 sequence: CASSPAGGAQNTEAFF. The CDR3 DNA is TGCGCCAGCAGCCCCGCGGGCGGAGCCCAGAACACTGAAGCTTTCTTT.

The chain has TRBV19 and TRBJ2-5; possible D gene TRBD2, 5 bases. The CDR3 extends over 14 amino acids. CDR1 is LNHDA, CDR2 SQIVND, per germline (reference sequence). V gave up 3 bases and J gave up 5 bases, with 13 bases separating them. The CDR3 coding sequence is TGTGCCAGTAGTATCCATCGCGGCGGGGAGACCCAGTACTTC. This codes for CASSIHRGGETQYF.

The chain links TRBV6-5 to TRBJ1-3; the D gene is possibly TRBD1 (6 bases). Germline V gene data show CDR1 as MNHEY and CDR2 as SVGAGI. This CDR3 comprises 14 residues. Trimming removed 5 bases at V and 1 base at J, with 9 bases between. This CDR3 reads CASSLDRSGNTIYF. CDR3 in DNA: TGTGCCAGCAGTCTCGACAGGTCTGGAAACACCATATATTTT.

This sequence joins TRBV5-1 and TRBJ2-5, with TRBD1 matching over 8 bases. CDR1 and CDR2 from the germline V gene are SGHRS and YFSETQ. This CDR3 spans 13 amino acids. V shed 4 bases and J 5 bases; nucleotides not matched to a gene: 4. In DNA, the CDR3 is TGCGCCAGCAGCCCAAGACAGGGGGAGACCCAGTACTTC. Its protein product is CASSPRQGETQYF.

The V and J genes are TRBV7-9 and TRBJ1-5; D remains unclear. This CDR3 has 15 amino acids. Germline assignment: CDR1 SEHNR and CDR2 FQNEAQ (reference sequence). The V gene lost 5 bases and the J gene lost 0 bases, with 11 bases spanning the gap. The DNA of the CDR3 is TGTGCCAGCAGCCCCGGAGGGTTTAGCAATCAGCCCCAGCATTTT. As protein: CASSPGGFSNQPQHF.

V usage is TRBV19 and J usage is TRBJ2-7; TRBD1 aligns across 9 bases. The germline V gene encodes CDR1 LNHDA and CDR2 SQIVND (reference sequence). CDR3 length: 16 residues. With V trimmed by 5 bases and J by 3 bases, 11 bases remained unmatched. The CDR3 DNA sequence: TGTGCCAGTAGTCAGACCGGGACAGGGATTCGCTACGAGCAGTACTTC. The encoded protein is CASSQTGTGIRYEQYF.

The V and J genes are TRBV15 and TRBJ2-5; 7 bases are shared with TRBD1. The germline CDR1 and CDR2 sequences are LNHNV and YYDKDF (reference sequence). The CDR3 has 13 amino acids. The junction had 7 bases not matched to a gene; V was cut back by 7 bases and J by 5 bases. The CDR3 protein is CATTRQGWETQYF. CDR3 sequence (DNA): TGTGCCACCACCCGACAGGGTTGGGAGACCCAGTACTTC.

The rearrangement uses TRBV18 and TRBJ2-7; D remains ambiguous. V was clipped by 2 bases and J by 0 bases, with 8 bases between them. There are 14 residues in the CDR3. CDR1 and CDR2 from the germline V gene are KGHSH and LQKENI. This chain's CDR3 is CASSPSVDSYEQYF. As DNA, the CDR3 is TGTGCCAGCTCACCAAGCGTCGACTCCTACGAGCAGTACTTC.

This chain connects TRBV9 to TRBJ1-3; D may be TRBD1 (6 bases). The CDR3 runs to 15 residues. Germline loops: CDR1 SGDLS, CDR2 YYNGEE. With 0 bases removed from V and 2 bases from J, the gap between germline ends came to 9 bases. The DNA for the CDR3 is TGTGCCAGCAGCGTAGCGTGGGGGCCTGGAAACACCATATATTTT. The encoded protein is CASSVAWGPGNTIYF.

There are a few counts of this clone. This chain uses TRBV7-8 with TRBJ1-1; D is undetermined. With 2 bases removed from V and 0 bases from J, the gap between germline ends came to 10 bases. The germline CDR1 and CDR2 sequences are SGHVS and FQNEAQ. The CDR3 spans 15 residues. The CDR3 DNA follows: TGTGCCAGCAGCTTACCAGGTTCCATGAACACTGAAGCTTTCTTT. Amino acids: CASSLPGSMNTEAFF. The full variable domain, in which reference TRBV7-8 and TRBJ1-1 provide the parts outside the CDR3, is GAGVSQSPRYKVAKRGQDVALRCDPISGHVSLFWYQQALGQGPEFLTYFQNEAQLDKSGLPSDRFFAERPEGSVSTLKIQRTQQEDSAVYLCASSLPGSMNTEAFFGQGTRLTVV.

The chain links TRBV30 to TRBJ2-2; no clear D. Trimming pared 3 bases from V and 6 bases from J, leaving 11 bases between. Germline V lookup: CDR1 GTSNPN, CDR2 SVGIG (reference sequence). The CDR3 extends over 13 amino acids. CDR3 amino acids: CAWSNVRAGELFF. The CDR3 nucleotides read TGTGCCTGGAGCAACGTACGGGCCGGGGAGCTGTTTTTT.

The chain is built from TRBV6-5 and TRBJ1-6; D gene uncertain. CDR1 and CDR2 (germline): MNHEY, SVGAGI. The CDR3 runs to 15 residues. V lost 6 bases to trimming and J lost 3 bases, with 12 bases between them. CDR3 sequence reads: CASSSGRGYNSPLHF. The CDR3 bases are TGTGCCAGCAGCTCCGGACGGGGCTATAATTCACCCCTCCACTTT.

A few counts support this clone. The chain combines TRBV7-6 with TRBJ2-7; D unclear. Looked up from germline, CDR1 is SGHVS and CDR2 is FNYEAQ. The CDR3 consists of 13 residues. Trimming stripped 1 base from V and 0 bases from J, with 4 bases between. CDR3 amino acids: CASSLDSSYEQYF. The DNA for the CDR3 is TGTGCCAGCAGCTTAGACAGCTCCTACGAGCAGTACTTC.

This chain joins TRBV30 and TRBJ2-5; the match to TRBD2 covers 10 bases. The CDR3 totals 15 residues. Germline CDR1 reads GTSNPN; CDR2 reads SVGIG (reference sequence). With V trimmed by 2 bases and J by 2 bases, 5 bases remained unmatched. Written as DNA, the CDR3 is TGTGCCTGGAGTCTAAAACTAGCGGGGCAAGAGACCCAGTACTTC. The encoded protein is CAWSLKLAGQETQYF.

The chain combines TRBV5-1 with TRBJ2-1; 14 bases match TRBD2. After removal of 2 bases from V and 15 bases from J, the junction contained 13 bases not matched to a gene. Germline V gene data show CDR1 as SGHRS and CDR2 as YFSETQ. The CDR3 consists of 16 residues. The CDR3 reads CASSFTGTSGSLSPFF. As DNA, the CDR3 is TGCGCCAGCAGCTTCACCGGGACTAGCGGGAGCCTTTCTCCGTTCTTC.

V and J are TRBV13 and TRBJ2-3, with a possible D match to TRBD1 (5 bases). The CDR3 has 14 amino acids. The V end lost 2 bases, the J end lost 5 bases, and 11 bases lay between the germline ends. Germline lookup yields CDR1 PRHDT and CDR2 FYEKMQ (reference sequence). This CDR3 reads CASSLTLQGDTQYF. The CDR3 coding sequence is TGTGCCAGCAGCTTAACCTTGCAGGGAGATACGCAGTATTTT.

The V gene is TRBV9, the J gene TRBJ1-5; D not resolved. The CDR3 totals 14 residues. The ends were cut back, 0 bases at V and 4 bases at J, with 8 bases in the middle. Germline-derived CDR1 and CDR2 are SGDLS and YYNGEE. DNA of the CDR3: TGTGCCAGCAGCGTAGATACGGGTAATCAGCCCCAGCATTTT. Residues: CASSVDTGNQPQHF.

The chain employs TRBV9 and TRBJ2-2, with TRBD1 as a possible D gene (5 bases). With 4 bases removed from V and 2 bases from J, the gap between germline ends came to 12 bases. The CDR3 loop spans 15 amino acids. Germline loops: CDR1 SGDLS, CDR2 YYNGEE. CDR3 DNA: TGTGCCAGCAGCATTTTACAGGCTAACACCGGGGAGCTGTTTTTT. It translates to CASSILQANTGELFF.

The chain links TRBV4-1 to TRBJ2-5; 14 bases are shared with TRBD2. Germline values: CDR1 MGHRA, CDR2 YSYEKL. V lost 1 base, J lost 5 bases, and 12 bases stayed unmatched. The CDR3 is 19 amino acids. The CDR3 loop is CASSQGTSGRFRPRETQYF. In nucleotides, the CDR3 is TGCGCCAGCAGCCAAGGGACTAGCGGGAGGTTCCGACCTCGGGAGACCCAGTACTTC.

CDR3 coding DNA: TGTGCCAGCAGTTTCGCAGAGGACTATGGCTACACCTTC. It yields the protein CASSFAEDYGYTF. V usage is TRBV27 and J usage is TRBJ1-2; D remains ambiguous. Deletions cut 3 bases from V and 3 bases from J, with 8 bases between. The CDR3 has 13 amino acids. The V gene's germline CDR1 is MNHEY and CDR2 SMNVEV (reference sequence).

The V call is TRBV6-1, the J call TRBJ2-1; D is unclear. The ends were cut back, 1 base at V and 9 bases at J, with 16 bases in the middle. CDR1 and CDR2 (germline): MNHNS, SASEGT. The CDR3 is 15 amino acids. The CDR3, as DNA: TGTGCCAGCAGTGAAGTACGGCCCAGGCCTGGTGAGCAGTTCTTC. Translating gives CASSEVRPRPGEQFF.

The rearrangement links TRBV30 to TRBJ1-1; unclear D gene. CDR1 and CDR2 (germline): GTSNPN, SVGIG (reference sequence). V lost 0 bases to trimming and J lost 0 bases, with 5 bases between them. The CDR3 sequence is 13 residues long. The CDR3 is CAWSVSMNTEAFF. Written as DNA, the CDR3 is TGTGCCTGGAGTGTTTCTATGAACACTGAAGCTTTCTTT.

The gene calls are TRBV5-1 and TRBJ2-7; 9 bases are a match to TRBD2. Unmatched junction bases numbered 7, after V lost 2 bases and J lost 1 base. The CDR3 sequence is 16 residues long. Germline assignment: CDR1 SGHRS and CDR2 YFSETQ. This CDR3 is CASSLDKREASYEQYF. The CDR3 coding sequence is TGCGCCAGCAGCTTAGACAAGCGGGAGGCTTCCTACGAGCAGTACTTC.

This sequence joins TRBV14 and TRBJ1-2; 8 bases fit TRBD1. V gave up 6 bases and J gave up 6 bases; unmatched junction bases: 6. The CDR3 totals 13 residues. CDR1 SGHDN and CDR2 FVKESK come from the germline V gene. The DNA of the CDR3 is TGTGCCAGCAGACGACAGGGGTCCAATGGCTACACCTTC. Protein sequence: CASRRQGSNGYTF.